A selection of T cell receptor beta chains follows, all from one sample in a study of blood T cell repertoires in COVID-19. Data came from immunoSEQ multiplex PCR; TCRdb stores just in-frame clones and leaves some out. The repertoire consists of some 130,000 clones, with approximately 86% occurring once and the leading ten covering approximately 2.3%. The sample consisted of PBMCs or T cells enriched from blood (not recorded which). These receptors came from a woman aged 45-65 years who had recovered from COVID-19. Both conserved end residues are part of each CDR3. D genes are given only for firm matches. Clone size is stated in some rows and not others, as once, few, many or a class when expanded.

TRBJ2-3	TRBD1	TRBV5-5	.	CASSLVPGGPTDTQYF	TGTGCCAGCAGCTTGGTACCAGGGGGCCCCACAGATACGCAGTATTTT
TRBJ1-1	.	TRBV30	.	CAWSPRFNTEAFF	TGTGCCTGGAGTCCCCGGTTTAACACTGAAGCTTTCTTT
TRBJ2-3	TRBD1	TRBV6-2/TRBV6-3	.	CASSPTGESADTQYF	TGTGCCAGCAGTCCAACAGGGGAAAGCGCAGATACGCAGTATTTT
TRBJ2-3	.	TRBV7-2	.	CASSPIGTSTDTQYF	TGTGCCAGCAGCCCCATTGGGACTAGCACAGATACGCAGTATTTT
TRBJ1-2	.	TRBV6-5	.	CASSKTANYGYTF	TGTGCCAGCAGTAAGACAGCTAACTATGGCTACACCTTC
TRBJ1-2	.	TRBV2	.	CASKSVNYGYTF	TGTGCCAGCAAGTCGGTGAACTATGGCTACACCTTC
TRBJ2-2	.	TRBV19	.	CASSIRTQGIFGELFF	TGTGCCAGTAGTATTCGCACGCAGGGAATTTTCGGGGAGCTGTTTTTT
TRBJ1-1	.	TRBV30	few	CAWSVRTSPWPEIPTEAFF	TGTGCCTGGAGTGTACGCACCTCGCCCTGGCCGGAGATCCCCACTGAAGCTTTCTTT
TRBJ1-1	.	TRBV19	.	CASSMAANTEAFF	TGTGCCAGTAGTATGGCGGCGAACACTGAAGCTTTCTTT
TRBJ2-2	TRBD2	TRBV5-6	once	CASTSRGLAQTGELFF	TGTGCCAGCACCTCCCGGGGACTAGCTCAGACCGGGGAGCTGTTTTTT
TRBJ2-3	.	TRBV7-9	.	CASSLLADTQYF	TGTGCCAGCAGCTTACTAGCTGATACGCAGTATTTT
TRBJ1-1	TRBD1	TRBV5-4	.	CASSTETGDVTEAFF	TGTGCCAGCAGCACGGAGACAGGGGACGTCACTGAAGCTTTCTTT
TRBJ1-6	.	TRBV5-1	.	CASRPGSGNSPLHF	TGCGCCAGCAGGCCCGGGAGTGGGAATTCACCCCTCCACTTT
TRBJ2-7	TRBD1	TRBV29-1	.	CSVEKGAHEQYF	TGCAGCGTTGAAAAGGGGGCCCACGAGCAGTACTTC
TRBJ1-1	.	TRBV9	once	CASSVVDNVNTEAFF	TGTGCCAGCAGCGTAGTAGACAACGTGAACACTGAAGCTTTCTTT
TRBJ1-5	TRBD1	TRBV9	.	CASSVSGAGGQPQHF	TGTGCCAGCAGCGTCTCGGGGGCAGGGGGTCAGCCCCAGCATTTT
TRBJ2-1	.	TRBV4-1	.	CASTAGTYNEQFF	TGCGCCAGCACCGCGGGGACCTACAATGAGCAGTTCTTC
TRBJ2-3	TRBD2	TRBV5-1	.	CASSLLLAGSTDTQYF	TGCGCCAGCAGCTTGTTACTAGCGGGGAGCACAGATACGCAGTATTTT
TRBJ1-1	.	TRBV14	.	CASSPSGKGTEAFF	TGTGCCAGCAGCCCATCAGGGAAGGGCACTGAAGCTTTCTTT
TRBJ2-7	TRBD1	TRBV5-6	.	CASTSGQGAYEQYF	TGTGCCAGCACCTCGGGACAGGGAGCCTACGAGCAGTACTTC
TRBJ2-5	TRBD1	TRBV7-9	.	CASSLGLQGAFRETQYF	TGTGCCAGCAGCTTAGGGTTACAGGGGGCTTTTCGAGAGACCCAGTACTTC
TRBJ2-1	TRBD1	TRBV19	.	CASSIARDRGGYEQFF	TGTGCCAGTAGTATAGCCCGGGACAGGGGAGGGTATGAGCAGTTCTTC
TRBJ2-7	.	TRBV11-3	.	CASSLEDGREQYF	TGTGCCAGCAGCTTAGAAGATGGCCGCGAGCAGTACTTC
TRBJ1-2	.	TRBV4-1	few	CASSQDSRGRAGYGYTF	TGCGCCAGCAGCCAAGATAGCCGGGGAAGGGCCGGGTATGGCTACACCTTC
TRBJ2-1	TRBD2	TRBV3-1/TRBV3-2	.	CASSSGHPGLVNEQFF	TGTGCCAGCAGTTCAGGACATCCTGGACTAGTCAATGAGCAGTTCTTC
TRBJ1-1	.	TRBV11-2	.	CASSLVGRTEAFF	TGTGCCAGCAGCTTAGTAGGGAGGACTGAAGCTTTCTTT
TRBJ2-4	.	TRBV2	.	CASSSRGLQGVTLGAKNIQYF	TGTGCCAGCAGTTCTAGGGGACTACAGGGAGTGACCTTAGGAGCCAAAAACATTCAGTACTTC
TRBJ2-7	TRBD1	TRBV14	.	CASSQASGGWYEQYF	TGTGCCAGCAGCCAAGCTTCAGGGGGCTGGTACGAGCAGTACTTC
TRBJ1-6	TRBD1	TRBV7-9	few	CASSLGQGVSPLHF	TGTGCCAGCAGCTTGGGACAGGGGGTTTCACCCCTCCACTTT
TRBJ1-1	.	TRBV21-1	few	CASSPTGTGANMNTEAFF	TGTGCCAGCAGCCCGACAGGGACCGGAGCGAATATGAACACTGAAGCTTTCTTT
TRBJ2-1	TRBD2	TRBV11-3	.	CASSFGSGGASYNEQFF	TGTGCCAGCAGCTTTGGTAGCGGGGGGGCATCCTACAATGAGCAGTTCTTC
TRBJ1-5	.	TRBV6-1	.	CASSELVHRGNQPQHF	TGTGCCAGCAGTGAATTGGTTCACCGGGGCAATCAGCCCCAGCATTTT
TRBJ1-5	.	TRBV7-9	.	CASSLTQGGQPQHF	TGTGCCAGCAGCTTAACACAGGGCGGCCAGCCCCAGCATTTT